Below, one T cell receptor (beta chain) is given with its context. These data come from a study of control samples from healthy donors and cancer patients. Clones were sequenced by immunoSEQ multiplex PCR, and TCRdb holds only the in-frame ones, with some missing. The sample contains about 410,000 clones, roughly 90% of which appear only once. From germline, CDR1 is LGHNA and CDR2 YNFKEQ. The V end was cut by 1 base, the J end by 1 base, with 7 bases between. The CDR3 covers 14 residues. This TCR came from a man aged 35 to 55 with head and neck cancer. Sequencing used PBMCs. The chain joins TRBV4-2 to TRBJ2-5; possible D gene TRBD2, 6 bases. The CDR3 nucleotides are TGTGCCAGCAGCCAAGTGGAGGGCCAAGAGACCCAGTACTTC. Its translation is CASSQVEGQETQYF.